This T cell receptor beta chain was identified in a study of identical twins. Study conclusions and caveats: Twin pairs' shared out-of-frame alpha sequences were enriched in low generation probability. With monozygotic twins, out-of-frame TCR alpha sharing exceeded what models estimated.

Healthy Caucasians supplied all donations. A word on this clonotype: What it binds is unknown. The junction departs from the called germline gene at one end, perhaps through a read error.

TCRdb re-derived calls from the 5' RACE reads in MiXCR, one entry per CDR3 protein. The sample shows around 450,000 distinct CDR3 sequences, 13% to 15% of them seen only once. The CDR3 is 11 amino acids. The sample also formed part of further work on yellow fever vaccine responses in identical twins.

The receptor was isolated from a woman aged 18 to 35 in good health. V usage is TRBV12-3 or TRBV12-4 and J usage is TRBJ1-2; D call uncertain. Sequencing input: CD4+ T cells sorted from blood. The CDR3: CASSLGGNGPF. CDR3 in DNA: TGTGCCAGCAGTTTAGGAGGTAACGGCCCCTTC.